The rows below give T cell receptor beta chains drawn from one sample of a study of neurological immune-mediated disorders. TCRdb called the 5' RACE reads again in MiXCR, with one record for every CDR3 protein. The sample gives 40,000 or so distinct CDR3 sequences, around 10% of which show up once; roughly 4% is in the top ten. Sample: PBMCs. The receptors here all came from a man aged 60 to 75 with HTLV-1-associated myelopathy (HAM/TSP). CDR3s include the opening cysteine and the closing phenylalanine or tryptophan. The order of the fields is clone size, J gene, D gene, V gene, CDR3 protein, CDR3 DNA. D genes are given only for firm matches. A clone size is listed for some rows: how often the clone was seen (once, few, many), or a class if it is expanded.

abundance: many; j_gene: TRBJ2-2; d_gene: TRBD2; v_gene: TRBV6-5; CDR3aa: CASSYSKLAGRGGELFF; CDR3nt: TGTGCCAGCAGTTACTCGAAACTAGCGGGGAGAGGAGGGGAGCTGTTTTTT
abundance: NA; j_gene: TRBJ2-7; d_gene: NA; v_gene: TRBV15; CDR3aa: CVTNRDNPNEQYF; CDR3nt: TGTGTCACCAACAGAGATAACCCCAACGAGCAGTACTTC
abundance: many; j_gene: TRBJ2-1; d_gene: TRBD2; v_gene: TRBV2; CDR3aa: CASRQTSGIHNEQFF; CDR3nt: TGTGCCAGCAGACAGACTAGCGGGATACACAATGAGCAGTTCTTC
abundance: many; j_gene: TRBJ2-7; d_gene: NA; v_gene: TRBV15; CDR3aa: CATSSGGEQYF; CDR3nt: TGTGCCACCAGCAGCGGGGGCGAGCAGTACTTC
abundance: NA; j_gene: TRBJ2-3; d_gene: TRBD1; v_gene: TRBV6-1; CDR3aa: CASSEWNRGRTDTQYF; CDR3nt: TGTGCCAGCAGTGAATGGAACAGGGGGCGCACAGATACGCAGTATTTT
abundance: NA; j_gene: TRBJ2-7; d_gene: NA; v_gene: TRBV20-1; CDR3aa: CSASIPRTGVPYEQYF; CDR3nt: TGCAGTGCTAGCATACCCCGGACTGGCGTTCCTTACGAGCAGTACTTC
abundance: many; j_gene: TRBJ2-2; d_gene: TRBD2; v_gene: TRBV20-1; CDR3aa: CSARLAGGVTGELFF; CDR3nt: TGCAGTGCTAGATTAGCGGGAGGTGTTACCGGGGAGCTGTTTTTT
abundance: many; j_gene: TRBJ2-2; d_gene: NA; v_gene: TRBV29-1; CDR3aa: CSVGSQDAGELFF; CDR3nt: TGCAGCGTTGGTTCCCAGGATGCCGGGGAGCTGTTTTTT
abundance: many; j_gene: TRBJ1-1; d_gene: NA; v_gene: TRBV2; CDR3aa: CASRGEGTEAFF; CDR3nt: TGTGCCAGCAGGGGCGAGGGTACTGAAGCTTTCTTT
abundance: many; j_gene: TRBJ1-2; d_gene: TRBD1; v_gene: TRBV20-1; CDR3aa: CSATTGTGAPNYGYTF; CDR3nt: TGCAGTGCCACTACCGGGACAGGGGCTCCTAACTATGGCTACACCTTC
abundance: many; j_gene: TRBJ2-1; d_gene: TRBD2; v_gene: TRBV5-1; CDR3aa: CASSLGALAGANEQFF; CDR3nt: TGCGCCAGCAGCTTGGGGGCTCTAGCGGGAGCCAATGAGCAGTTCTTC
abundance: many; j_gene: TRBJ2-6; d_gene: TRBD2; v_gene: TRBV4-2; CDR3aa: CASSQDGGAGANVLTF; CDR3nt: TGTGCCAGCAGCCAAGATGGGGGGGCTGGGGCCAACGTCCTGACTTTC
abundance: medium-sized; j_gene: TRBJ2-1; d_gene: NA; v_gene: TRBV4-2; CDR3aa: CASSQVQGPVISDEQFF; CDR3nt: TGTGCCAGCAGCCAAGTTCAAGGGCCAGTTATTAGCGATGAGCAGTTCTTC
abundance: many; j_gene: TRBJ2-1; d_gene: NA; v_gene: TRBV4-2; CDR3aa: CASSQDRVGGTEQFF; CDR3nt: TGTGCCAGCAGCCAAGATCGGGTCGGCGGGACAGAGCAGTTCTTC
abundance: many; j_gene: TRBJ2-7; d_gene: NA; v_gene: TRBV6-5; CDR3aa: CASTAGGEQYF; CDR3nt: TGTGCCAGCACGGCGGGCGGTGAGCAGTACTTC
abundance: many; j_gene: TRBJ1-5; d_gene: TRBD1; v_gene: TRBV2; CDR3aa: CASSSPRRTGGNQPQHF; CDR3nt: TGTGCCAGCAGTTCCCCCCGTCGGACAGGGGGCAATCAGCCCCAGCATTTT
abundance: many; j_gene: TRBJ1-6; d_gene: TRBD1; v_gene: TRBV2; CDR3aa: CASSDSTGGDSPLHF; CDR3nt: TGTGCCAGCAGTGACTCTACAGGGGGCGACTCACCCCTCCACTTT
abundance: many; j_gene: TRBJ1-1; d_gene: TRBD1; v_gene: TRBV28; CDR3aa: CASKGQGTDTEAFF; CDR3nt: TGTGCCAGCAAAGGCCAGGGGACAGACACTGAAGCTTTCTTT
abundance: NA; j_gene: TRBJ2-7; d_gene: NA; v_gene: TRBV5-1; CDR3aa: CASSLAWQVVYEQYF; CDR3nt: TGCGCTAGCAGCTTGGCCTGGCAGGTAGTATACGAGCAGTACTTC
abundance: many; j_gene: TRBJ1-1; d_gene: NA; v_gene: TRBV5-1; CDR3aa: CASSLGANLNTEAFF; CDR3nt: TGCGCCAGCAGCTTGGGTGCGAACTTGAACACTGAAGCTTTCTTT
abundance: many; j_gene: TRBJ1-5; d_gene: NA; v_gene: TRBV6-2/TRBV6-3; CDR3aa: CASSSSLFNQPQHF; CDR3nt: TGTGCCAGCAGTTCGTCCCTTTTTAATCAGCCCCAGCATTTT
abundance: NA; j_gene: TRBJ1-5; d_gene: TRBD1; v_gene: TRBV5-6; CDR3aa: CASSSLRTGEVNQPQHF; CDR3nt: TGTGCCAGCAGCTCGCTTAGGACAGGGGAGGTCAATCAGCCCCAGCATTTT
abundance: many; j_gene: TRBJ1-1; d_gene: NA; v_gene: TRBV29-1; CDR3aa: CSVKRSGEGTEAFF; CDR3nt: TGCAGCGTTAAGAGGTCGGGGGAGGGAACTGAAGCTTTCTTT
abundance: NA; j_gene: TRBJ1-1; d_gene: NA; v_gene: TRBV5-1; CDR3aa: CASSPLSGATEAFF; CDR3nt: TGCGCCAGCAGCCCCCTGTCGGGGGCTACCGAAGCTTTCTTT
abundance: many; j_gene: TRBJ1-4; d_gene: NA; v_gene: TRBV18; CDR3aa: CASSLSSPGTNEKLFF; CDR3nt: TGTGCCAGCTCACTATCGTCTCCCGGCACTAATGAAAAACTGTTTTTT
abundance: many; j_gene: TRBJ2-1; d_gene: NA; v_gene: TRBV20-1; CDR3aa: CSARPSRRTSYNEQFF; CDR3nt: TGCAGTGCTAGACCCTCGAGGCGAACCTCCTACAATGAGCAGTTCTTC
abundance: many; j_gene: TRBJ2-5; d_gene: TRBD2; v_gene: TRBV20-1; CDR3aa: CSARDLSLAGGGETQYF; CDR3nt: TGCAGTGCTAGAGATCTGTCCCTAGCGGGAGGGGGGGAGACCCAGTACTTC
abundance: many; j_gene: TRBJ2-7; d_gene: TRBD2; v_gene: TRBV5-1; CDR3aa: CASSPTSGTYEQYF; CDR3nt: TGCGCCAGCAGCCCGACTAGCGGGACCTACGAGCAGTACTTC
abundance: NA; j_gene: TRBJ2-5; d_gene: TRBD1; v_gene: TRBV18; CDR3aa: CASSPLNPGTGVRETQYF; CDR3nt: TGTGCCAGCTCACCGCTTAACCCCGGGACAGGGGTAAGAGAGACCCAGTACTTC
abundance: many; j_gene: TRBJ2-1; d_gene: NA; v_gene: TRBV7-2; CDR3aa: CASRGRGTNSNEQFF; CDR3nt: TGTGCCAGCAGGGGACGGGGCACGAACTCCAATGAGCAGTTCTTC
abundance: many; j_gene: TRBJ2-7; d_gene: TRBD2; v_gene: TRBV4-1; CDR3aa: CASSLGTSGRASEQYF; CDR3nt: TGCGCCAGCAGCCTCGGGACTAGCGGGAGGGCGAGTGAGCAGTACTTC
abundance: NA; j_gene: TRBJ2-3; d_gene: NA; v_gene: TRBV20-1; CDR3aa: CSARDRLGPRPDTQYF; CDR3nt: TGCAGTGCTAGAGATAGACTAGGTCCCCGTCCGGATACGCAGTATTTT
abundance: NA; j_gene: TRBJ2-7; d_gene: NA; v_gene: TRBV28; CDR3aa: CVSSRRTWDSYEQYF; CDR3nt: TGTGTCAGCAGCCGACGGACATGGGACTCCTACGAGCAGTACTTC
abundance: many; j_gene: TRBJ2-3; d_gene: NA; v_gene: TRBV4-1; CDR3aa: CASSQDWPVTDTQYF; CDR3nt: TGCGCCAGCAGCCAAGATTGGCCCGTCACAGATACGCAGTATTTT
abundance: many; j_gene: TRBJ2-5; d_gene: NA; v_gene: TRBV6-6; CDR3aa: CASSNGGTQYF; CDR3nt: TGTGCCAGCAGTAACGGGGGGACCCAGTACTTC
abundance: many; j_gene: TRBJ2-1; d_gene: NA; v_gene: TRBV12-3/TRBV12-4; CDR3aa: CASSPSTGPYNEQFF; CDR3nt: TGTGCCAGCAGTCCTTCAACCGGGCCATACAATGAGCAGTTCTTC
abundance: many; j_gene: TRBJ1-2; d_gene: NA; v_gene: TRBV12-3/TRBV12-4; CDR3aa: CASSLGGVGGYTF; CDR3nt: TGTGCCAGCAGTTTAGGGGGCGTCGGTGGCTACACCTTC
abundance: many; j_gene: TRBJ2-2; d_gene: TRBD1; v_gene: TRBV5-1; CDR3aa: CASSPGQGTNTGELFF; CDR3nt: TGCGCCAGCAGCCCTGGACAGGGAACGAACACCGGGGAGCTGTTTTTT
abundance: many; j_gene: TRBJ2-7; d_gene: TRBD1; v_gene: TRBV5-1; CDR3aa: CASSYWDRTYEQYF; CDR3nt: TGCGCCAGCAGCTACTGGGACAGAACCTACGAGCAGTACTTC
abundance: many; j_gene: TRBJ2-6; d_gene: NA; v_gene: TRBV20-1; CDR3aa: CSARAPTASGANVLTF; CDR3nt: TGCAGTGCTAGAGCACCGACGGCGTCTGGGGCCAACGTCCTGACTTTC
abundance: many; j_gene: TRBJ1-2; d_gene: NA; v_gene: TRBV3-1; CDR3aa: CASSARGSYTF; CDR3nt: TGTGCCAGCAGCGCACGAGGAAGCTACACCTTC
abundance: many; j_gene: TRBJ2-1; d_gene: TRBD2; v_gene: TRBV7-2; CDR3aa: CASSLTSVNNEQFF; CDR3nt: TGTGCCAGCAGCTTGACTAGCGTAAACAATGAGCAGTTCTTC
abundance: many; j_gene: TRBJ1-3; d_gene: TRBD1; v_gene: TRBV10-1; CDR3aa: CAPETGFGNTIYF; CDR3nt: TGCGCCCCTGAGACAGGGTTCGGAAACACCATATATTTT
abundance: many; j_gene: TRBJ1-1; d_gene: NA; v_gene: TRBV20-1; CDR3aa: CSSLSSPNIEKDTEAFF; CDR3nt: TGCAGTTCCTTGAGCAGCCCAAACATCGAGAAAGACACTGAAGCTTTCTTT
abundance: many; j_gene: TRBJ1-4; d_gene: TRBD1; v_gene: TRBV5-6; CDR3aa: CASRAGGSNGEKLFF; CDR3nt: TGTGCCAGCAGAGCAGGGGGCTCTAATGGTGAAAAACTGTTTTTT
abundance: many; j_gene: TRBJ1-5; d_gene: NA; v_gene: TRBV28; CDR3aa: CASNPAGSNQPQHF; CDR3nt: TGTGCCAGCAACCCTGCAGGGAGCAATCAGCCCCAGCATTTT
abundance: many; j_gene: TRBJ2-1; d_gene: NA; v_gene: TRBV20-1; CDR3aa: CSAGGRGEFF; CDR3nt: TGCAGTGCTGGGGGACGCGGTGAGTTCTTC
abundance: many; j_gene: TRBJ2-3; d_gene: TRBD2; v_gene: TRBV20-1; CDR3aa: CSARALREVTDTQYF; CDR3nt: TGCAGTGCTAGAGCGTTACGGGAGGTGACAGATACGCAGTATTTT
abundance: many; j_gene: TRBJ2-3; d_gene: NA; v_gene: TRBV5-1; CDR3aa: CASSFSSLRTDTQYF; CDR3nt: TGCGCCAGCAGCTTCAGCTCCCTTCGCACAGATACGCAGTATTTT
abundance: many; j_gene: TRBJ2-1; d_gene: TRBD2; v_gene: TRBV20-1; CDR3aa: CSGPAGGGSREQFF; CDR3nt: TGCAGTGGGCCGGCAGGCGGGGGGAGCAGGGAGCAGTTCTTC
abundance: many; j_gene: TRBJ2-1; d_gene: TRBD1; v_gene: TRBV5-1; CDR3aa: CASSLFFGQGNEQFF; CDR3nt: TGCGCCAGCAGCTTGTTTTTCGGACAGGGCAATGAGCAGTTCTTC
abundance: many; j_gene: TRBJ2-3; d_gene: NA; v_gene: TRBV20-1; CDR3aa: CSASRGPDTQYF; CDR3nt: TGCAGTGCTAGCAGGGGCCCAGATACGCAGTATTTT
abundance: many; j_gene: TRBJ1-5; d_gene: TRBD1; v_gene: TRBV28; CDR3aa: CASRGTLTGYQPQHF; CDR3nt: TGTGCCAGTCGGGGGACTTTGACAGGGTATCAGCCCCAGCATTTT